This T cell receptor (beta chain) was identified during a study of Graves' ophthalmopathy and Graves' hyperthyroidism. This clonotype was detected ten times or more. As yet, its antigen is unknown. Germline assignment: CDR1 LNHDA and CDR2 SQIVND (reference sequence). The CDR3 has 14 residues. The ends were cut back, 1 base at V and 0 bases at J, with 7 bases in the middle. For donors with ophthalmopathy, the disease showed moderate-to-severe activity, reached CAS ≥3 and NOSPECS ≥4, and had lasted under 3 months. Pregnancy or lactation, uncontrolled infections and other autoimmune diseases were grounds for excluding patients. Amplified material comprised TCR beta CDR3 regions derived from RNA transcripts. HTBI primers served in a first-round RT-PCR, which a second-round multiplex PCR followed. TCRdb itself ran the multiplex PCR reads through MiXCR, one entry per CDR3 protein. Of about 400,000 distinct CDR3 sequences in the sample, approximately 20% are singletons; the top ten hold around 1.5%.

General study findings and limits: Most expanded thyroid clonotypes above 0.001 frequency also appeared in blood. Ophthalmopathy could be told apart from stable hyperthyroidism by a 13-signature model (just under 90% sensitivity, around 80% specificity).

The TCR was taken from a woman aged 18-29 years with Graves' ophthalmopathy. The chain employs TRBV19 and TRBJ2-7; D gene uncertain. The sequenced sample consisted of peripheral blood. In nucleotides, the CDR3 is TGTGCCAGTAGTATAGCGGCGTCCTCCTACGAGCAGTACTTC. Its translation: CASSIAASSYEQYF.